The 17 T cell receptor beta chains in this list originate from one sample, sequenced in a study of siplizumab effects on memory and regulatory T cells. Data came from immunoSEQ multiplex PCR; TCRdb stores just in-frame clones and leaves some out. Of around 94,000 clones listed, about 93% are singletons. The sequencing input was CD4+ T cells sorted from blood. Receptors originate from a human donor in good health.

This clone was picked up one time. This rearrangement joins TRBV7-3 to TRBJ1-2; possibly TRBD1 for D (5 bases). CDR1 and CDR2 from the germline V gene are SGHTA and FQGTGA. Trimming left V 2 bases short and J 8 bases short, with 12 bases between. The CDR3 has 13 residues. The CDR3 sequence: CASSLRQGGGYTF. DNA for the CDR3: TGTGCCAGCAGCTTACGGCAGGGTGGCGGCTACACCTTC.

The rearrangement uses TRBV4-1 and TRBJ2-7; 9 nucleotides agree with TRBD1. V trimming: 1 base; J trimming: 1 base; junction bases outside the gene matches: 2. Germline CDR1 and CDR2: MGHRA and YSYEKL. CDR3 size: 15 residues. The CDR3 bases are TGCGCCAGCAGCCAAGGGGGACAGGGATCCTACGAGCAGTACTTC. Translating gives CASSQGGQGSYEQYF.

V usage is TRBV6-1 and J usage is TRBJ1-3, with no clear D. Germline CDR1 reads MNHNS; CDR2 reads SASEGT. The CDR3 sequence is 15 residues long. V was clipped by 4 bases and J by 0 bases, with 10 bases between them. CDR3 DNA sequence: TGTGCCAGCAGTGGTCACCTGAACTCTGGAAACACCATATATTTT. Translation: CASSGHLNSGNTIYF.

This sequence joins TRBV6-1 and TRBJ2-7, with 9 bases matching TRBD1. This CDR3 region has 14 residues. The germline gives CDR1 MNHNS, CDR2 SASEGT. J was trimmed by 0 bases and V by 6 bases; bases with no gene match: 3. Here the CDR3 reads CASRTGGNSYEQYF. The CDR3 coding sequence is TGTGCCAGCAGAACAGGGGGCAACTCCTACGAGCAGTACTTC.

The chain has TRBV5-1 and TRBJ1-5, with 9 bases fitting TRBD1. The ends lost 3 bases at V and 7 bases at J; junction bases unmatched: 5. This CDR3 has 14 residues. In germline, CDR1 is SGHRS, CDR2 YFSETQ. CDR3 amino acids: CASSSGQGRQPQHF. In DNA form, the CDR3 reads TGCGCCAGCAGCTCAGGACAGGGGAGGCAGCCCCAGCATTTT. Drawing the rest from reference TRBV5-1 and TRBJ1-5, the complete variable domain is KAGVTQTPRYLIKTRGQQVTLSCSPISGHRSVSWYQQTPGQGLQFLFEYFSETQRNKGNFPGRFSGRQFSNSRSEMNVSTLELGDSALYLCASSSGQGRQPQHFGDGTRLSIL.

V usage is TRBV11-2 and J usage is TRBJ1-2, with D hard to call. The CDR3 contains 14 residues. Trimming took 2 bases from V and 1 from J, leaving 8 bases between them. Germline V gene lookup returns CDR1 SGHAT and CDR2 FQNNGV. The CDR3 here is CASSLLQLNYGYTF. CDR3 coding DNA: TGTGCCAGCAGCTTACTACAACTTAACTATGGCTACACCTTC.

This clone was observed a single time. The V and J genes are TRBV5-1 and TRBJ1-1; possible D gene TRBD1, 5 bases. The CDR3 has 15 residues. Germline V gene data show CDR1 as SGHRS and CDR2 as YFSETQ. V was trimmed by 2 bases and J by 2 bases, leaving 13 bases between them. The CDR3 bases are TGCGCCAGCAGCTTAGGACACGGCTTTAACACTGAAGCTTTCTTT. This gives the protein CASSLGHGFNTEAFF. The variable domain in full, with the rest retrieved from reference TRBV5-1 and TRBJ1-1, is KAGVTQTPRYLIKTRGQQVTLSCSPISGHRSVSWYQQTPGQGLQFLFEYFSETQRNKGNFPGRFSGRQFSNSRSEMNVSTLELGDSALYLCASSLGHGFNTEAFFGQGTRLTVV.

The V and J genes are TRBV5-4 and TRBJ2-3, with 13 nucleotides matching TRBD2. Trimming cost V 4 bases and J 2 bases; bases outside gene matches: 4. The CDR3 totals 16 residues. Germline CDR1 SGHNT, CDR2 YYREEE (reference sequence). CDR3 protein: CASSPGLAGLTDTQYF. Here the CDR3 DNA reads TGTGCCAGCAGCCCGGGACTAGCGGGACTCACAGATACGCAGTATTTT. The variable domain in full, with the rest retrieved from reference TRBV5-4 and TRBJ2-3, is ETGVTQSPTHLIKTRGQQVTLRCSSQSGHNTVSWYQQALGQGPQFIFQYYREEENGRGNFPPRFSGLQFPNYSSELNVNALELDDSALYLCASSPGLAGLTDTQYFGPGTRLTVL.

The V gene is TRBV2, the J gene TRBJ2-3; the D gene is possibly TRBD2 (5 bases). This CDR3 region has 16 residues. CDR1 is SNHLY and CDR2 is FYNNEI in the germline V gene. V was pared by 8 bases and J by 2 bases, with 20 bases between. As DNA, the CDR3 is TGTGCCAGCGCCCGCTTGGGAGCGGACTCCACAGATACGCAGTATTTT. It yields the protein CASARLGADSTDTQYF.

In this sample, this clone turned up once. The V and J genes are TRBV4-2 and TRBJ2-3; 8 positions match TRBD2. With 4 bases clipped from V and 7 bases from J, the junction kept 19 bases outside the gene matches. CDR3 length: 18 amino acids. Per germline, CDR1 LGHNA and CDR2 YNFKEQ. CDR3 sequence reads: CASSPPEGATSGTNTQYF. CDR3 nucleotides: TGTGCCAGCAGCCCTCCCGAGGGAGCCACTAGCGGAACTAATACGCAGTATTTT.

CDR3 region: CASSQRQDEQYF. The CDR3 nucleotides are TGTGCCAGCAGCCAAAGACAGGACGAGCAGTACTTC. The rearrangement joins TRBV4-2 to TRBJ2-7; weak D call: TRBD1 (6 bases). Looked up from germline, CDR1 is LGHNA and CDR2 is YNFKEQ. CDR3 length: 12 residues. V was clipped by 2 bases and J by 5 bases, with 7 bases between them.

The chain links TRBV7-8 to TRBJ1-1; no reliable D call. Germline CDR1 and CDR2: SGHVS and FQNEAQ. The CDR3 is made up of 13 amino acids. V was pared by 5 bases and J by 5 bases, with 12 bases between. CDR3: CASSPKLRTEAFF. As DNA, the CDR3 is TGTGCCAGCAGCCCTAAATTGAGGACTGAAGCTTTCTTT.

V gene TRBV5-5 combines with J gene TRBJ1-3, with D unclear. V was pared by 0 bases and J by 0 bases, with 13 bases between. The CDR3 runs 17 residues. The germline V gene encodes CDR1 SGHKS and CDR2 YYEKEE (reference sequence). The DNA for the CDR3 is TGTGCCAGCAGCTTGGGTCCTGGGCGGAACTCTGGAAACACCATATATTTT. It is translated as CASSLGPGRNSGNTIYF. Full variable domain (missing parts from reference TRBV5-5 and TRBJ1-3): DAGVTQSPTHLIKTRGQQVTLRCSPISGHKSVSWYQQVLGQGPQFIFQYYEKEERGRGNFPDRFSARQFPNYSSELNVNALLLGDSALYLCASSLGPGRNSGNTIYFGEGSWLTVV.

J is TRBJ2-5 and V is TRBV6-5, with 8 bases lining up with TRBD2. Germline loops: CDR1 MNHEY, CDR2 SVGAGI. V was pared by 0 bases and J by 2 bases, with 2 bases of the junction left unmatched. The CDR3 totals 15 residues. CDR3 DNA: TGTGCCAGCAGTTACTCGGCTAGCGGGCAAGAGACCCAGTACTTC. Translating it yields CASSYSASGQETQYF.

The CDR3 spells CASSSPGLPNTDTQYF. CDR3 in DNA: TGTGCCAGCAGTTCGCCGGGACTACCAAACACAGATACGCAGTATTTT. The V and J genes are TRBV28 and TRBJ2-3; 7 bases fit TRBD2. The length of the CDR3 is 16 residues. With V trimmed by 4 bases and J by 2 bases, 9 bases remained unmatched. CDR1 is MDHEN and CDR2 is SYDVKM in the germline V gene. Variable domain in full (rest from reference TRBV28 and TRBJ2-3): DVKVTQSSRYLVKRTGEKVFLECVQDMDHENMFWYRQDPGLGLRLIYFSYDVKMKEKGDIPEGYSVSREKKERFSLILESASTNQTSMYLCASSSPGLPNTDTQYFGPGTRLTVL.

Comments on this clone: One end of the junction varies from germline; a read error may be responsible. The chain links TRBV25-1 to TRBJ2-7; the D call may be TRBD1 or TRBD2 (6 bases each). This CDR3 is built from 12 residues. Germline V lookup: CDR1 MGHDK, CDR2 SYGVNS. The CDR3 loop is CASSVVGGTPNF. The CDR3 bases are TGTGCCAGCAGTGTTGTAGGGGGGACGCCGAACTTC.

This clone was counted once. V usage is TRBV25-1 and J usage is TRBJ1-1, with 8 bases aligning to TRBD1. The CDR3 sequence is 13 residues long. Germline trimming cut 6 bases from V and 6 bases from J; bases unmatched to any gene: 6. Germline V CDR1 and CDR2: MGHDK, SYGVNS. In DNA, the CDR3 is TGTGCCAGCAGGGACAGGGTCGGGGCTGAAGCTTTCTTT. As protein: CASRDRVGAEAFF.